The clone carrying this T cell receptor (beta chain) is categorized as medium-sized (0.01 to 0.1%). Its cognate antigen is unknown. This table comes from immunoSEQ multiplex PCR, and its TCRdb copy is limited to in-frame clones, with some not included. The data show approximately 320,000 clones, approximately 74% seen once. Splitting of CD4+ cells produced CD45RA+ naive and CD45RA-negative memory subsets. The sample originates from a study of shared clonotypes between healthy human individuals. Overall study: There were three CD4 naive, three CD4 memory, two CD8 naive and one CD8 memory plates per donor. General observations from the study: Shared across a few donors were around 5% of the naive CD4 clonotypes.

The source of this sequence is a man aged 25 to 40 in good health. The sequenced sample was memory CD4+ T cells sorted from blood. Documented subset: CD45RA-negative fraction.

CDR3: CASSPRQGFEAFF. The DNA for the CDR3 is TGTGCCAGTAGTCCCCGACAGGGGTTTGAAGCTTTCTTT. The chain joins TRBV19 to TRBJ1-1, with 8 bases matching TRBD1. The CDR3 has 13 residues. V was clipped by 5 bases and J by 7 bases; unmatched bases: 6. Germline CDR1 is LNHDA and CDR2 is SQIVND (reference sequence). Supplemented by reference TRBV19 and TRBJ1-1, the full variable domain reads DGGITQSPKYLFRKEGQNVTLSCEQNLNHDAMYWYRQDPGQGLRLIYYSQIVNDFQKGDIAEGYSVSREKKESFPLTVTSAQKNPTAFYLCASSPRQGFEAFFGQGTRLTVV.